The entry below describes one T cell receptor beta chain. The data were obtained in a study of blood T cell repertoires in COVID-19. Study as a whole: Samples taken during acute and convalescent COVID-19 were collected in the United States, Italy and Spain.

Germline CDR1 and CDR2: KGHSH and LQKENI. CDR3 length equals 14 residues. The V and J ends lost 4 bases and 5 bases, in that order; junction bases with no gene match: 6. In the authors' methods: How many nucleated cells were present was estimated from reference gene primer amplification. Measured with immunoSEQ multiplex PCR; TCRdb has only the in-frame clones, and not every one. V and J calls and clone size come straight from that table; D and trimming were deduced from the DNA. The repertoire has some 99,000 clones, less than 85% of them found once; the top ten carry more than 4%. Sequenced sample: peripheral blood. The receptor was derived from a human donor in a cohort sampled during active or convalescent COVID-19. The chain employs TRBV18 and TRBJ2-3; TRBD1 matches 7 bases. CDR3 residues: CASSLQGVEDTQYF. As DNA, the CDR3 is TGTGCCAGCTCACTGCAGGGGGTTGAAGATACGCAGTATTTT.